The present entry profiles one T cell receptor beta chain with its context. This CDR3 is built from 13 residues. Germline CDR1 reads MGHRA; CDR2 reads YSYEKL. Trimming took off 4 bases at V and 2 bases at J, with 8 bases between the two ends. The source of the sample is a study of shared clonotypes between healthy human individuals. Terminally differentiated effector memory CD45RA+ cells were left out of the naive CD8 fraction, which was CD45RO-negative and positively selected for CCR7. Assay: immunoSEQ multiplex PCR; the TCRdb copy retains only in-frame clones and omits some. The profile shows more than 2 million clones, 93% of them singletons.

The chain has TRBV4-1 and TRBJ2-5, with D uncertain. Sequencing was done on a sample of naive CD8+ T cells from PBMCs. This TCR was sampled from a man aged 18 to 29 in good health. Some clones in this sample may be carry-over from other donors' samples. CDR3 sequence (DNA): TGCGCCAGCAGCCGGGTAGGGCAAGAGACCCAGTACTTC. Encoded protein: CASSRVGQETQYF.